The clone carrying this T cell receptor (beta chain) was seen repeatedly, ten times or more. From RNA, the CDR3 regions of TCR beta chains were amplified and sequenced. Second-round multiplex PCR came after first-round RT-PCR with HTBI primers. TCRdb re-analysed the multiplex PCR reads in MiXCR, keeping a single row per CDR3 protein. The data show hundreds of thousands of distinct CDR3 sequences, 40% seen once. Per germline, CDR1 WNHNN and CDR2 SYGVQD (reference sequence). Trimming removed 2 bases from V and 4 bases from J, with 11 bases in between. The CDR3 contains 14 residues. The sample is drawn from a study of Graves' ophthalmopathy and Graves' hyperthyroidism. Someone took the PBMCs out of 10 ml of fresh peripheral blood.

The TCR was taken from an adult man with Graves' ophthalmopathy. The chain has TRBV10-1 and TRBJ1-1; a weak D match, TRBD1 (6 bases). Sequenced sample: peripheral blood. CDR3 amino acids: CASSEGRGTTEAFF. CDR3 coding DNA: TGCGCCAGCAGTGAGGGCAGGGGAACCACTGAAGCTTTCTTT.